Below, 7 T cell receptor beta chains from the same sample are listed, as sequenced in a study of OX40 agonist ivuxolimab in advanced cancers. Sequencing used immunoSEQ multiplex PCR; TCRdb keeps in-frame clones, though not all of them. In the table there are fewer than 45,000 clones, about 87% of which are singletons. Material: CD4+ or CD8+ T cells sorted from blood, obtained in a trial of the OX40 agonist ivuxolimab. Source of these receptors: an adult with an advanced solid tumor such as melanoma, head and neck, liver or kidney cancer.

As regards this clone: In the same sample, other DNA sequences code for this CDR3. The chain joins TRBV5-1 to TRBJ2-5; 10 nucleotides line up with TRBD2. Germline V gene sequence: CDR1 SGHRS, CDR2 YFSETQ. The CDR3 has 14 amino acids. V was pared by 4 bases and J by 5 bases, with 5 bases of the junction left unmatched. This CDR3 reads CASSPTSGEETQYF. CDR3 nucleotides: TGCGCCAGCAGCCCCACTAGCGGGGAGGAGACCCAGTACTTC.

The gene calls are TRBV5-1 and TRBJ2-3, with 9 bases that match TRBD1. The CDR3 extends over 16 amino acids. Germline V gives CDR1 SGHRS, CDR2 YFSETQ. V dropped 4 bases and J dropped 10; count of bases not matched to a gene: 16. The CDR3 protein is CASSNEQGAAGSAQYF. The DNA of the CDR3 is TGCGCCAGCAGCAATGAACAGGGGGCTGCTGGGTCAGCGCAGTATTTT.

This clone was seen a few times. The V call is TRBV7-9, the J call TRBJ2-5, with TRBD1 matching over 8 bases. CDR3 length: 15 amino acids. Germline V lookup: CDR1 SEHNR, CDR2 FQNEAQ (reference sequence). Trimming at V came to 3 bases and at J to 2 bases, leaving 5 bases not matched to a gene. The CDR3 DNA reads TGTGCCAGCAGCTTGCTAGGACAGGGACAAGAGACCCAGTACTTC. The encoded protein is CASSLLGQGQETQYF.

The J gene is TRBJ1-2, the V gene TRBV5-1; the D gene is possibly TRBD1 (6 bases). Trimming cost V 1 base and J 4 bases, with 14 bases left between them. Germline V CDR1 and CDR2: SGHRS, YFSETQ. This CDR3 spans 15 amino acids. The CDR3 sequence: CASSLNRDKGYGYTF. CDR3 coding DNA: TGCGCCAGCAGCTTGAACAGGGATAAGGGCTATGGCTACACCTTC.

The rearrangement links TRBV6-6 to TRBJ2-5; tentatively, D is TRBD2 (5 bases). In germline, CDR1 is MNHNY, CDR2 SVGAGI (reference sequence). The V end lost 8 bases, the J end lost 7 bases, and 5 bases lay between the germline ends. This CDR3 has 9 residues. CDR3 DNA sequence: TGTGCCAGCGGAGGGACCCAGTACTTC. This sequence encodes CASGGTQYF.

The chain couples TRBV9 to TRBJ2-1, with 13 bases aligning to TRBD2. Germline CDR1 reads SGDLS; CDR2 reads YYNGEE. This CDR3 is built from 20 residues. Losses at the gene ends were 4 bases for V and 1 base for J; bases not matched to a gene: 14. CDR3: CASSSPSGTSGKVSYNEQFF. DNA of the CDR3: TGTGCCAGCAGCTCCCCTTCCGGGACTAGCGGGAAGGTGTCCTACAATGAGCAGTTCTTC.

Only one count was recorded for this clone. The chain recombines TRBV4-2 with TRBJ2-7; D is undetermined. V lost 1 base to trimming and J lost 0 bases, with 7 bases between them. Germline values: CDR1 LGHNA, CDR2 YNFKEQ. This CDR3 is 14 amino acids long. CDR3 sequence (DNA): TGTGCCAGCAGCCAAGGGTCTCTCTCCTACGAGCAGTACTTC. Translating it yields CASSQGSLSYEQYF.